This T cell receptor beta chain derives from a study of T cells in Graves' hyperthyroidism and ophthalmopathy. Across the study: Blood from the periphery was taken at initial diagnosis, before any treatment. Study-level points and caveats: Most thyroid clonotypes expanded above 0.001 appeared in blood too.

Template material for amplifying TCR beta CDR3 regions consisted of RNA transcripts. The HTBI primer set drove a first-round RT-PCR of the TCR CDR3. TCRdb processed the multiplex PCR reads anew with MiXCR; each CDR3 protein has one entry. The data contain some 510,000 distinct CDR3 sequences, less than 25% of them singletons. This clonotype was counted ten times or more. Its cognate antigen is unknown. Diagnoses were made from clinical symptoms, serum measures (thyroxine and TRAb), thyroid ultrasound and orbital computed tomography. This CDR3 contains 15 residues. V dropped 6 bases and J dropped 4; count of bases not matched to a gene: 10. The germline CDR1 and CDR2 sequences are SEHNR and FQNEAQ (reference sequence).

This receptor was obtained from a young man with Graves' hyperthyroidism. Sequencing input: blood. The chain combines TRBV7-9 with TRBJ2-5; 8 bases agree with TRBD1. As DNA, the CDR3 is TGTGCCAGCAGTCGAGCGGACAGGGTCAGAGAGACCCAGTACTTC. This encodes CASSRADRVRETQYF.